This T cell receptor (beta chain) stems from a study of shared clonotypes between healthy human individuals. Points from the study as a whole: The study sampled only blood, and tissue repertoires likely differ. The study found lower generation probabilities in non-shared clonotypes than in those shared by all four donors. Few donors restricted represented genetic and exposure-history diversity. The sharing of about 5% of naive CD4 clonotypes was seen across a handful of donors.

The CDR3 is 11 residues long. Trimming took off 6 bases at V and 7 bases at J, with 13 bases between the two ends. The germline V gene has CDR1 GTSNPN and CDR2 SVGIG (reference sequence). About this clone: As yet, its antigen is unknown.

Some clones are missing from TCRdb's copy, which holds only in-frame ones; the method was immunoSEQ multiplex PCR. The sample records some 1.4 million clones, 95% to 97% being singletons. The sequenced material came from naive CD4+ T cells sorted from blood. Noted subset: CD45RA+ positively selected. The sequence was obtained from a man aged 25-45 years in good health. The genes are TRBV30 and TRBJ2-7, with no clear D. This CDR3 reads CACSNTREQYF. CDR3 nucleotides: TGTGCCTGTTCAAACACCAGGGAGCAGTACTTC. The complete variable domain, with remaining parts taken from reference TRBV30 and TRBJ2-7, reads SQTIHQWPATLVQPVGSPLSLECTVEGTSNPNLYWYRQAAGRGLQLLFYSVGIGQISSEVPQNLSASRPQDRQFILSSKKLLLSDSGFYLCACSNTREQYFGPGTRLTVT.